This TCR beta chain stems from a study of cytomegalovirus exposure and HLA in healthy donors. Study-wide results and limits: The authors listed 180 or so TCR beta chains as cytomegalovirus-associated.

The CDR3 has 12 amino acids. With V trimmed by 4 bases and J by 4 bases, 3 bases remained unmatched. Germline V CDR1 and CDR2: SQVTM, ANQGSEA. The donors formed part of the approximately 120-subject validation cohort, distinct from the approximately 670-subject first cohort. Using immunoSEQ multiplex PCR, the repertoire was profiled, and TCRdb retains in-frame clones only, with some absent. This table holds about 120,000 clones, about 96% found once. On this clone: Its target is unknown.

This receptor was taken from a man younger than 30 in good health and CMV-seronegative. Source material: PBMCs. This rearrangement joins TRBV29-1 to TRBJ1-1, with 7 bases aligning to TRBD1. The CDR3 DNA reads TGCAGCGTTGTGGCAGGGGGCACTGAAGCTTTCTTT. Its protein product is CSVVAGGTEAFF.